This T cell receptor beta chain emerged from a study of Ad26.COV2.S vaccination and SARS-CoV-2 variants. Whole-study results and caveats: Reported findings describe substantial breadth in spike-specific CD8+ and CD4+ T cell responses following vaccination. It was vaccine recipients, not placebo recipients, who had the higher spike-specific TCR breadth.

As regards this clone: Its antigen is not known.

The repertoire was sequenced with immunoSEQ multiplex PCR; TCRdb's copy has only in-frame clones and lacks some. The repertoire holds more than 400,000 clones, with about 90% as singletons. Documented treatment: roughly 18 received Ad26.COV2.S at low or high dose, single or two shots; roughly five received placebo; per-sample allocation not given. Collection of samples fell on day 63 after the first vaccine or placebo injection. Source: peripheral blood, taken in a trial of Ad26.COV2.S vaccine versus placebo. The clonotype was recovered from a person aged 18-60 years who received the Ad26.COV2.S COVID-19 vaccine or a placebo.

The CDR3 loop reads CASSVGGVRGTDTQYF. In nucleotides, the CDR3 is TGTGCCAGCAGTGTTGGGGGGGTCCGGGGCACAGATACGCAGTATTTT. The gene calls are TRBV6-4 and TRBJ2-3; 7 bases fit TRBD2. The ends lost 4 bases at V and 1 base at J; junction bases unmatched: 8. Looked up from germline, CDR1 is MRHNA and CDR2 is SNTAGT. The CDR3 covers 16 residues.